The entry below gives a single T cell receptor (beta chain) sequence along with its context. The sample is drawn from a study of cytomegalovirus exposure and HLA in healthy donors. The PCR used 60 Vbeta and 13 Jbeta primers. TCRdb's table, derived via immunoSEQ multiplex PCR, lists solely in-frame clones and lacks some. The data contain about 140,000 clones, almost 80% of them singletons. The germline V gene encodes CDR1 MNHNS and CDR2 SASEGT. V shed 6 bases, J shed 7 bases, and the junction held 9 bases outside the gene matches. CDR3 length: 15 amino acids. The sequence derives from a young man in good health and CMV-seronegative. The chain uses TRBV6-1 and TRBJ2-2; 9 bases match TRBD1. Material: PBMCs. For the CDR3, the DNA is TGTGCCAGCAGGTCCGGGACAGGGATGGTCGGGGAGCTGTTTTTT. Its translation is CASRSGTGMVGELFF.